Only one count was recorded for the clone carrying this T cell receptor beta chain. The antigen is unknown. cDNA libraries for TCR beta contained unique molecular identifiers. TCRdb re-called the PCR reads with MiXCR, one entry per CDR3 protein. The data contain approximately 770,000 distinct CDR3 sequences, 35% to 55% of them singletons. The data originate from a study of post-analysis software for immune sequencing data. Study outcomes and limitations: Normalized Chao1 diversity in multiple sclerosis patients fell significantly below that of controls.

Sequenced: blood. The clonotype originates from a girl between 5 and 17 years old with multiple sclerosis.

The CDR3 DNA is TGCGCCAGCAGCCACCGGTTCGCAGAAAATGAAAAACTGTTTTTT. It codes for CASSHRFAENEKLFF. The chain couples TRBV4-1 to TRBJ1-4; unclear D gene. Germline V gene lookup returns CDR1 MGHRA and CDR2 YSYEKL. The V end was cut by 3 bases, the J end by 5 bases, with 13 bases between. The CDR3 runs to 15 residues.